Sequencing of this T cell receptor beta chain was carried out in a study of OX40 agonist ivuxolimab in advanced cancers. Study in general: As their treatment, patients were administered ivuxolimab, an agonistic anti-OX40 (CD134) antibody. Subjects had a mean age of about 60 years, with a range of about 23 to 85; 82.7% were male. Overall study findings and caveats: At 0.1 to 3.0 mg/kg and by week 6, CD4+ and CD8+ T cells in the blood had expanded clonally.

Generated by immunoSEQ multiplex PCR, the TCRdb table keeps only in-frame clones and is missing some. Among some 67,000 clones listed, approximately 88% were seen once. With regard to this clone: Its antigen is not known.

Autoimmune disease history or systemic immunosuppression led to patients being barred. This CDR3 is built from 14 residues. Germline V gene data show CDR1 as SGHRS and CDR2 as YFSETQ. The V and J ends lost 4 bases and 1 base respectively, with 10 bases between them. The genes are TRBV5-1 and TRBJ2-3; D is unresolved. The sequence derives from an adult with an advanced solid tumor such as melanoma, head and neck, liver or kidney cancer. This specimen consisted of CD4+ or CD8+ T cells sorted from blood, obtained in a trial of the OX40 agonist ivuxolimab. CDR3 sequence reads: CASSAGGGTDTQYF. The CDR3 nucleotides are TGCGCCAGCAGCGCCGGCGGCGGCACAGATACGCAGTATTTT.